This TCR beta chain appears in the sequencing data of a study of T cell changes during pregnancy in multiple sclerosis. Only in-frame clones appear in the TCRdb table, and some are missing; sequencing was by immunoSEQ multiplex PCR. The sample lists 85,000 to 100,000 clones, about 92% occurring once. The CDR3 is 13 residues long. Germline values: CDR1 MNHNY, CDR2 SVGAGI (reference sequence). Sequenced material: peripheral blood, taken in the first trimester of pregnancy. This clonotype was obtained from a female donor with multiple sclerosis, enrolled in a pregnancy study. The rearrangement joins TRBV6-6 to TRBJ2-2; a possible D gene is TRBD1 (6 bases). CDR3 bases: TGTTGCTCCGGGACAACGAACACCGGGGAGCTGTTTTTT. This translates into CCSGTTNTGELFF.